Following are 22 T cell receptor beta chains from one sample sequenced in a study of blood T cell repertoires in COVID-19. Libraries were prepared by immunoSEQ multiplex PCR; TCRdb keeps only in-frame clonotypes and omits some of them. The repertoire includes about 360,000 clones, roughly 90% of them detected once, and 7.1% sits in the top ten. The source material was peripheral blood. The receptors shown here come from a woman aged 55-70 years with COVID-19, enrolled during active disease.

The V and J genes are TRBV7-2 and TRBJ1-1, with D unresolved. This CDR3 contains 14 residues. Germline values: CDR1 SGHTA, CDR2 FQGNSA. V was shortened by 0 bases and J by 6 bases, with 11 bases between the two germline ends. In DNA form, the CDR3 reads TGTGCCAGCAGCTTAGCAGGAGGATCTGCTGAAGCTTTCTTT. Translated, it gives CASSLAGGSAEAFF.

The V call is TRBV11-3, the J call TRBJ2-7, with a possible D match to TRBD1 (5 bases). Trimming removed 1 base at V and 4 bases at J, with 8 bases between. Per the germline V gene, CDR1 is SGHNT and CDR2 is YENEEA. There are 13 residues in the CDR3. CDR3: CASSLGQMYEQYF. CDR3 coding DNA: TGTGCCAGCAGCTTAGGACAGATGTACGAGCAGTACTTC.

The rearrangement links TRBV7-6 to TRBJ2-5; TRBD1 agrees at 7 bases. Germline V lookup: CDR1 SGHVS, CDR2 FNYEAQ. Losses at the gene ends were 5 bases for V and 5 bases for J; bases not matched to a gene: 14. This CDR3 comprises 16 residues. In DNA form, the CDR3 reads TGTGCCAGCAGCCGTGAACCGGGACAGCGGAGGGAGACCCAGTACTTC. Protein sequence: CASSREPGQRRETQYF.

J is TRBJ1-4 and V is TRBV12-3 or TRBV12-4; D uncertain. Between the trimmed V and J ends, which lost 8 bases and 7 bases, there was a span of 11 bases. The CDR3 has 12 residues. CDR3 sequence: CASEAEGEKLFF. In DNA, the CDR3 is TGTGCCAGCGAAGCAGAGGGTGAAAAACTGTTTTTT.

This chain uses TRBV6-5 with TRBJ2-3; D gene uncertain. Looked up from germline, CDR1 is MNHEY and CDR2 is SVGAGI. V was cut by 5 bases and J by 1 base, with 10 bases left in between. CDR3 length: 14 residues. The CDR3 reads CASSRDIRTDTQYF. The CDR3 nucleotides read TGTGCCAGCAGTCGCGACATACGCACAGATACGCAGTATTTT.

The gene calls are TRBV7-2 and TRBJ2-2, with D unclear. The germline V gene has CDR1 SGHTA and CDR2 FQGNSA. CDR3 length equals 14 residues. The V gene lost 3 bases and the J gene lost 2 bases, with 7 bases spanning the gap. The CDR3 reads CASSFNRNTGELFF. The CDR3 DNA is TGTGCCAGCAGCTTTAACAGAAACACCGGGGAGCTGTTTTTT.

The gene calls are TRBV10-1 and TRBJ1-4; 7 bases line up with TRBD1. In germline, CDR1 is WNHNN, CDR2 SYGVQD (reference sequence). The CDR3 is 13 residues long. Trimming removed 3 bases from V and 8 bases from J; junction bases left unmatched: 3. The CDR3 spells CASSEGTDEKLFF. CDR3 nucleotide sequence: TGCGCCAGCAGTGAAGGGACAGACGAAAAACTGTTTTTT.

The CDR3 sequence: CASSRAGLAGGSGDTQYF. The CDR3 DNA reads as TGTGCCAGCAGCCGCGCCGGTTTAGCGGGGGGGAGTGGAGATACGCAGTATTTT. V gene TRBV7-9 combines with J gene TRBJ2-3, with TRBD2 matching 11 bases. J was trimmed by 5 bases and V by 5 bases; bases with no gene match: 15. The germline CDR1 and CDR2 sequences are SEHNR and FQNEAQ (reference sequence). The CDR3 consists of 18 residues.

The rearrangement links TRBV9 to TRBJ2-5; 8 positions match TRBD1. Unmatched junction bases numbered 3, after V lost 4 bases and J lost 1 base. The CDR3 has 14 amino acids. CDR1 SGDLS and CDR2 YYNGEE come from the germline V gene. CDR3 nucleotides: TGTGCCAGCAGCATTGGGACAGGCCAAGAGACCCAGTACTTC. It encodes CASSIGTGQETQYF.

V and J are TRBV11-1 and TRBJ2-7; TRBD1 matches 9 bases. Germline V lookup: CDR1 SGHAT, CDR2 FQDESV (reference sequence). CDR3 size: 16 residues. With V trimmed by 2 bases and J by 4 bases, 9 bases remained unmatched. In nucleotides, the CDR3 is TGTGCCAGCAGCTTACCCCCGGGACAGGGCTCATACGAGCAGTACTTC. Its protein is CASSLPPGQGSYEQYF.

In regard to this clone: The same CDR3 can be traced to other DNA sequences in this sample. This chain connects TRBV7-2 to TRBJ1-1, with 7 bases lining up with TRBD1. Germline loops: CDR1 SGHTA, CDR2 FQGNSA. The CDR3 totals 13 residues. V lost 5 bases, J lost 1 base, and 1 base stayed unmatched. The CDR3 reads CASSRQGNTEAFF. The DNA for the CDR3 is TGTGCCAGCAGCCGACAGGGGAACACTGAAGCTTTCTTT.

The chain couples TRBV4-3 to TRBJ2-1, with D tentatively TRBD2 (6 bases). The V gene lost 0 bases and the J gene lost 0 bases, with 9 bases spanning the gap. This CDR3 is 16 amino acids long. Per germline, CDR1 LGHNA and CDR2 YSLEER. The CDR3 DNA follows: TGCGCCAGCAGCCAAGAAGGAGGGAGCTCCTACAATGAGCAGTTCTTC. The encoded protein is CASSQEGGSSYNEQFF.

V usage is TRBV27 and J usage is TRBJ1-6; D is possibly TRBD1 (5 bases). This CDR3 comprises 15 residues. Germline CDR1 and CDR2: MNHEY and SMNVEV (reference sequence). The V and J ends lost 6 bases and 5 bases respectively, with 14 bases between them. The CDR3, as DNA: TGTGCCAGCAGCCCTCCCCCAGGGCATAATTCACCCCTCCACTTT. Amino acid sequence: CASSPPPGHNSPLHF.

The chain is built from TRBV3-1 (or the pseudogene TRBV3-2) and TRBJ2-7; TRBD1 matches at 11 bases. CDR1 and CDR2 (germline): LGHDT, YNNKEL (reference sequence). The CDR3 contains 16 residues. V was pared by 5 bases and J by 4 bases, with 10 bases of the junction left unmatched. CDR3 loop: CASSTLWTGGEYEQYF. CDR3 nucleotides: TGTGCCAGCAGCACCCTCTGGACAGGGGGCGAGTACGAGCAGTACTTC.

The chain links TRBV7-2 to TRBJ2-3; TRBD2 matches at 11 bases. The CDR3 totals 15 residues. The germline V gene encodes CDR1 SGHTA and CDR2 FQGNSA. V dropped 1 base and J dropped 4; count of bases not matched to a gene: 1. CDR3 protein: CASSLGLAGPDTQYF. As DNA, the CDR3 is TGTGCCAGCAGCTTAGGACTAGCGGGGCCAGATACGCAGTATTTT. Full variable domain (rest looked up from reference TRBV7-2 and TRBJ2-3): GAGVSQSPSNKVTEKGKDVELRCDPISGHTALYWYRQSLGQGLEFLIYFQGNSAPDKSGLPSDRFSAERTGGSVSTLTIQRTQQEDSAVYLCASSLGLAGPDTQYFGPGTRLTVL.

The CDR3 loop is CASKPTGQGPQHF. The CDR3 DNA reads as TGTGCCAGCAAACCCACCGGGCAGGGCCCCCAGCATTTT. The chain recombines TRBV27 with TRBJ1-5; possible D gene TRBD1, 5 bases. The CDR3 extends over 13 amino acids. V lost 7 bases and J lost 10, with 17 bases in between. Germline V gene data show CDR1 as MNHEY and CDR2 as SMNVEV (reference sequence).

This chain uses TRBV5-5 with TRBJ1-5, with a weak D call TRBD1 (6 bases). The V gene lost 4 bases and the J gene lost 5 bases, with 10 bases spanning the gap. Germline V CDR1 and CDR2: SGHKS, YYEKEE (reference sequence). The CDR3 length is 13 residues. CDR3 protein: CASSRGGDQPQHF. The DNA for the CDR3 is TGTGCCAGCAGCCGTGGGGGCGATCAGCCCCAGCATTTT.

The V gene is TRBV6-5, the J gene TRBJ2-7; a possible D gene is TRBD2 (7 bases). The germline V and J ends were trimmed by 5 bases and 4 bases, with 15 bases remaining between them. This CDR3 is built from 14 residues. Germline lookup yields CDR1 MNHEY and CDR2 SVGAGI. CDR3 coding DNA: TGTGCCAGCAGTCCGAACCGGGGGGCTTACGAGCAGTACTTC. Translation: CASSPNRGAYEQYF.

This clone has a handful of counts. The chain has TRBV6-2 or TRBV6-3 and TRBJ2-3; D perhaps matches TRBD1 (6 bases). CDR1 MNHEY and CDR2 SVGEGT come from the germline V gene. V was shortened by 0 bases and J by 4 bases, with 17 bases between the two germline ends. CDR3 length: 17 residues. The CDR3 DNA reads TGTGCCAGCAGTTACTCGATGTTGAACAGGGAAGCAGATACGCAGTATTTT. Amino acids: CASSYSMLNREADTQYF.

In this sample, this clone turned up once. The gene calls are TRBV12-3 or TRBV12-4 and TRBJ2-7; D unclear. Between the trimmed V and J ends, which lost 0 bases and 6 bases, there was a span of 6 bases. This CDR3 has 12 amino acids. CDR3 bases: TGTGCCAGCAGTTTAGCTGGGCTCGAGCAGTACTTC. Protein: CASSLAGLEQYF.

This chain uses TRBV6-5 with TRBJ1-6, with 8 nucleotides matching TRBD1. The CDR3 runs to 12 residues. The J segment lost 14 bases and the V segment lost 6 bases, leaving 6 bases of the junction unmatched. Germline V gene lookup returns CDR1 MNHEY and CDR2 SVGAGI. The chain's CDR3 is CASRAGGGSLHF. CDR3 DNA sequence: TGTGCCAGCAGGGCAGGGGGCGGTTCCCTCCACTTT.

The chain uses TRBV5-1 and TRBJ1-2, with 7 nucleotides matching TRBD1. This CDR3 is 13 amino acids long. CDR1 SGHRS and CDR2 YFSETQ come from the germline V gene. The V and J ends lost 4 bases and 6 bases, in that order; junction bases with no gene match: 6. The CDR3 spells CASSPTGLDGYTF. CDR3 DNA sequence: TGCGCCAGCAGCCCGACAGGGCTGGATGGCTACACCTTC.